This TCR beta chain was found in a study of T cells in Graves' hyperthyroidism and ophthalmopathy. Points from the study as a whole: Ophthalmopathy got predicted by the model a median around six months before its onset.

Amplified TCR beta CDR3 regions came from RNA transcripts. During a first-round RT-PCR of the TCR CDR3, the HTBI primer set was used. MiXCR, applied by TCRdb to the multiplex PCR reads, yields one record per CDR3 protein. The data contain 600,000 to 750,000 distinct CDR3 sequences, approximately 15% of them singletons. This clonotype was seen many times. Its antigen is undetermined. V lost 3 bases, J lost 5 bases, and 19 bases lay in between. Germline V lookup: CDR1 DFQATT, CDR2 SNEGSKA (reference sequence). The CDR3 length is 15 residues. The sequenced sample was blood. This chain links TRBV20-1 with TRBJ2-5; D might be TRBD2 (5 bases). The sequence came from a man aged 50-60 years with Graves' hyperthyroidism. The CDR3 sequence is CSASMPMFPGETQYF. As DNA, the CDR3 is TGCAGTGCTAGTATGCCCATGTTTCCGGGGGAGACCCAGTACTTC.